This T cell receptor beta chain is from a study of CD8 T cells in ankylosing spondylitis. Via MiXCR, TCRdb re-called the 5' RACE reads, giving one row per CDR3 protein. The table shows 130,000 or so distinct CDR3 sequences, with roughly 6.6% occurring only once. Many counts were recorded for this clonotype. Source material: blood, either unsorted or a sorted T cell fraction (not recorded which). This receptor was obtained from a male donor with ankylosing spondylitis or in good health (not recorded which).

CDR3 residues: CSAIILDPYEQYF. In DNA form, the CDR3 reads TGCAGTGCTATTATACTAGATCCCTACGAGCAGTACTTC. The chain has TRBV20-1 and TRBJ2-7; D might be TRBD2 (5 bases). Germline values: CDR1 DFQATT, CDR2 SNEGSKA (reference sequence). V shed 4 bases and J shed 2 bases, with 12 bases lying between them. This CDR3 has 13 amino acids.